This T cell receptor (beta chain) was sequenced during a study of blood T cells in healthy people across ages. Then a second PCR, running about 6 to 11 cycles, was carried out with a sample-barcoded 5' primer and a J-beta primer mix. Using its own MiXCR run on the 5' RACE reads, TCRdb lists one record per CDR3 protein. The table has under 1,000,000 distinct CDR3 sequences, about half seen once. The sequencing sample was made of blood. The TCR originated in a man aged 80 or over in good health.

CDR3 protein: CASSPGLAGGPVTGELFF. The CDR3 nucleotides are TGTGCCAGCAGCCCGGGACTAGCGGGAGGGCCGGTCACCGGGGAGCTGTTTTTT. The genes are TRBV12-3 or TRBV12-4 and TRBJ2-2; 16 nucleotides align to TRBD2. J was trimmed by 4 bases and V by 6 bases; bases with no gene match: 8. The CDR3 has 18 residues.